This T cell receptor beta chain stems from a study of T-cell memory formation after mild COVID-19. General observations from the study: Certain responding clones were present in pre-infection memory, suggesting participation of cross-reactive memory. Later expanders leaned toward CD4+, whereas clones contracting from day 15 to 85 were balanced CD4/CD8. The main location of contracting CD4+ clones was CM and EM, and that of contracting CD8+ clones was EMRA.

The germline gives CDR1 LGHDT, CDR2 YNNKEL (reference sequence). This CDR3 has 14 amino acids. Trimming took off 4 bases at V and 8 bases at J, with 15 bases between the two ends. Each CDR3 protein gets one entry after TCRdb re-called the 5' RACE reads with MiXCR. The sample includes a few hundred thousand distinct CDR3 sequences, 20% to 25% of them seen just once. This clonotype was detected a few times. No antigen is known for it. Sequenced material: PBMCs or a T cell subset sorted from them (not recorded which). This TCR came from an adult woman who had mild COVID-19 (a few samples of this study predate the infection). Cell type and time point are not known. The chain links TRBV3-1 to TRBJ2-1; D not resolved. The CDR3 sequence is CASSPTEYLHEQFF. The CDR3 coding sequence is TGTGCCAGCAGCCCGACTGAATATCTCCATGAGCAGTTCTTC.